Listed here are 15 T cell receptor beta chains from one sample, sequenced in a study of blood T cells in healthy people across ages. A second PCR of about 7 to 11 cycles used a sample-barcoded 5' primer and a J-beta primer mix. Each CDR3 protein gets one entry after TCRdb re-called the 5' RACE reads with MiXCR. The sample consists of approximately 1,000,000 distinct CDR3 sequences, 30% to 40% of them appearing once. The specimen sequenced was blood. All receptors derive from a man aged 18-30 years in good health.

There are a few counts of this clonotype. The chain employs TRBV4-1 and TRBJ2-5; the D gene is possibly TRBD1 (6 bases). Trimming took off 0 bases at V and 3 bases at J, with 8 bases between the two ends. The germline CDR1 and CDR2 sequences are MGHRA and YSYEKL. CDR3 length: 14 amino acids. As DNA, the CDR3 is TGCGCCAGCAGCCAAGAAGCAGGGGAAGAGACCCAGTACTTC. This codes for CASSQEAGEETQYF.

The chain combines TRBV28 with TRBJ2-7; the D is unclear. Germline loops: CDR1 MDHEN, CDR2 SYDVKM. The CDR3 sequence is 13 residues long. Trimming left V 3 bases short and J 1 base short, with 7 bases between. The CDR3 sequence is CASSFARSYEQYF. DNA for the CDR3: TGTGCCAGCAGTTTTGCCCGTTCCTACGAGCAGTACTTC.

This clonotype has more than one count but fewer than ten. The chain carries TRBV24-1 and TRBJ2-1; 7 bases align to TRBD2. The CDR3 sequence is 16 residues long. The V segment lost 1 base and the J segment 4 bases; nucleotides outside the gene matches: 6. CDR1 is KGHDR and CDR2 is SFDVKD in the germline V gene. DNA of the CDR3: TGTGCCACCAGTGATTTTGCGGGGGATCCATACAATGAGCAGTTCTTC. This gives the protein CATSDFAGDPYNEQFF.

This clonotype came up a few times. The gene calls are TRBV7-2 and TRBJ1-1, with D unresolved. There are 15 residues in the CDR3. CDR1 and CDR2 from the germline V gene are SGHTA and FQGNSA. Trimming cost V 5 bases and J 7 bases, with 20 bases left between them. CDR3 sequence reads: CASSPRAGSRGEAFF. The CDR3 DNA follows: TGTGCCAGCAGCCCCCGAGCGGGATCTCGCGGTGAAGCTTTCTTT.

The chain employs TRBV7-9 and TRBJ2-2; 9 bases line up with TRBD1. V shed 2 bases and J 0 bases; nucleotides not matched to a gene: 10. CDR1 and CDR2 from the germline V gene are SEHNR and FQNEAQ (reference sequence). This CDR3 spans 19 amino acids. The CDR3 reads CASSLPGQGPITNTGELFF. In DNA, the CDR3 is TGTGCCAGCAGCTTACCGGGACAGGGCCCGATTACGAACACCGGGGAGCTGTTTTTT. The full variable domain, with the rest looked up from reference TRBV7-9 and TRBJ2-2, is DTGVSQNPRHKITKRGQNVTFRCDPISEHNRLYWYRQTLGQGPEFLTYFQNEAQLEKSRLLSDRFSAERPKGSFSTLEIQRTEQGDSAMYLCASSLPGQGPITNTGELFFGEGSRLTVL.

This clonotype was found a few times. V is TRBV6-6 and J is TRBJ2-5; 8 bases are a match to TRBD2. The V segment lost 2 bases and the J segment 4 bases; nucleotides outside the gene matches: 3. Germline lookup yields CDR1 MNHNY and CDR2 SVGAGI (reference sequence). The length of the CDR3 is 14 residues. The CDR3 loop is CASSYGLAVETQYF. DNA for the CDR3: TGTGCCAGCAGTTACGGACTAGCAGTAGAGACCCAGTACTTC.

This clonotype has ten or more counts. The chain links TRBV7-3 to TRBJ2-5, with unresolved D. This CDR3 is built from 14 residues. V was shortened by 0 bases and J by 2 bases, with 7 bases between the two germline ends. CDR1 is SGHTA, CDR2 FQGTGA, per germline. The CDR3 sequence is CASSLTVGQETQYF. The CDR3 DNA sequence: TGTGCCAGCAGCTTAACGGTCGGGCAAGAGACCCAGTACTTC.

The gene calls are TRBV20-1 and TRBJ1-1; TRBD1 matches 7 bases. The V gene's germline CDR1 is DFQATT and CDR2 SNEGSKA (reference sequence). The CDR3 spans 12 residues. CDR3 protein: CSGAGGNTEAFF. The CDR3 DNA reads as TGCTCGGGGGCAGGGGGGAACACTGAAGCTTTCTTT.

This clonotype has just a few counts. For the CDR3, the DNA is TGTGCCAGCAGCGCCCGGCGGGGTGTAGAGGGCTACACCTTC. Amino acid sequence: CASSARRGVEGYTF. The chain is built from TRBV9 and TRBJ1-2, with unresolved D. Germline assignment: CDR1 SGDLS and CDR2 YYNGEE. This CDR3 is built from 14 residues. The V and J ends lost 3 bases and 8 bases respectively, with 17 bases between them.

The gene calls are TRBV18 and TRBJ2-4; D is uncertain. The CDR3 runs to 13 residues. In germline, CDR1 is KGHSH, CDR2 LQKENI. V lost 3 bases to trimming and J lost 5 bases, with 8 bases between them. The CDR3 reads CASSPSTENIQYF. In DNA, the CDR3 is TGTGCCAGCTCACCCAGCACCGAAAACATTCAGTACTTC.

The chain is built from TRBV2 and TRBJ2-5; D may be TRBD1 (6 bases). CDR1 and CDR2 from the germline V gene are SNHLY and FYNNEI. The CDR3 length is 18 residues. V gave up 2 bases and J gave up 11 bases, with 30 bases separating them. CDR3 DNA sequence: TGTGCCAGCAGTGAACCTCGGGACACCTCTTACTCCTACAATGAGCAGTACTTC. Its protein is CASSEPRDTSYSYNEQYF.

This chain links TRBV12-3 or TRBV12-4 with TRBJ2-3, with a tentative D call TRBD2 (6 bases). The CDR3 is 17 amino acids. V was clipped by 5 bases and J by 2 bases, with 20 bases between them. For the CDR3, the DNA is TGTGCCAGCAGTCACCTCGAGCGGGCCAACCTCACAGATACGCAGTATTTT. Translation: CASSHLERANLTDTQYF.

The CDR3: CASSELGQGYGYTF. DNA of the CDR3: TGTGCCAGCAGCGAACTTGGACAGGGCTATGGCTACACCTTC. The genes are TRBV3-1 and TRBJ1-2; 8 bases map to TRBD1. The ends lost 5 bases at V and 4 bases at J; junction bases unmatched: 6. Germline V CDR1 and CDR2: LGHDT, YNNKEL (reference sequence). The CDR3 is 14 residues long. The full variable domain, completed using reference TRBV3-1 and TRBJ1-2, is DTAVSQTPKYLVTQMGNDKSIKCEQNLGHDTMYWYKQDSKKFLKIMFSYNNKELIINETVPNRFSPKSPDKAHLNLHINSLELGDSAVYFCASSELGQGYGYTFGSGTRLTVV.

This clonotype was picked up a small number of times. The chain has TRBV4-1 and TRBJ1-5; the match to TRBD1 covers 7 bases. In germline, CDR1 is MGHRA, CDR2 YSYEKL. Germline trimming cut 2 bases from V and 4 bases from J; bases unmatched to any gene: 8. This CDR3 comprises 16 residues. CDR3 in DNA: TGCGCCAGCAGCCAACGCACCGGGACAGAAAATCAGCCCCAGCATTTT. It codes for CASSQRTGTENQPQHF.

The chain links TRBV4-1 to TRBJ2-1, with 8 bases matching TRBD2. Germline V gene sequence: CDR1 MGHRA, CDR2 YSYEKL. CDR3 size: 17 residues. V lost 7 bases to trimming and J lost 1 base; unmatched junction nucleotides: 12. The CDR3 DNA sequence: TGCGCCAGCACCCCCTTATTAGCGGGGTTATCCTACAATGAGCAGTTCTTC. This encodes CASTPLLAGLSYNEQFF.